These 19 T cell receptor beta chains were all obtained from the same sample, sequenced in a study of OX40 agonist ivuxolimab in advanced cancers. The method was immunoSEQ multiplex PCR; TCRdb's version includes in-frame clones alone and lacks a portion of them. The data contain about 34,000 clones, roughly 80% of them singletons. The input for sequencing was CD4+ or CD8+ T cells sorted from blood, taken in a trial of the OX40 agonist ivuxolimab. These receptor sequences come from an adult with an advanced solid tumor such as melanoma, head and neck, liver or kidney cancer.

The gene calls are TRBV5-7 and TRBJ2-1; maybe TRBD2 (5 bases). TRBV5-7 is assigned to the ORF class and has an uncertain function. CDR3 length: 13 amino acids. Trimming stripped 1 base from V and 10 bases from J, with 12 bases between. The CDR3 DNA reads TGTGCCAGCAGCTTGAGTCGTTCGGGGGAGCAGTTCTTC. This translates into CASSLSRSGEQFF.

The chain recombines TRBV5-1 with TRBJ1-1, with 8 bases identical to TRBD1. CDR1 and CDR2 (germline): SGHRS, YFSETQ. The CDR3 runs 16 residues. After removal of 0 bases from V and 6 bases from J, the junction contained 10 bases not matched to a gene. CDR3 DNA sequence: TGCGCCAGCAGCTTGGGGGCAGGGGGCGGAGGGGCTGAAGCTTTCTTT. Encoded protein: CASSLGAGGGGAEAFF. The entire variable domain, with the rest obtained from reference TRBV5-1 and TRBJ1-1, is as follows: KAGVTQTPRYLIKTRGQQVTLSCSPISGHRSVSWYQQTPGQGLQFLFEYFSETQRNKGNFPGRFSGRQFSNSRSEMNVSTLELGDSALYLCASSLGAGGGGAEAFFGQGTRLTVV.

There are a few counts of this clone. The V and J genes are TRBV28 and TRBJ2-7; D tentatively fits TRBD1 or TRBD2 (5 bases each). The CDR3 has 16 residues. V was trimmed by 5 bases and J by 4 bases, leaving 21 bases between them. The germline V gene encodes CDR1 MDHEN and CDR2 SYDVKM. The CDR3 DNA reads TGTGCCAGCAGTCCTGGGACGGTGGGTTACCAGTACGAGCAGTACTTC. This encodes CASSPGTVGYQYEQYF.

The chain has TRBV5-1 and TRBJ1-6, with 9 bases identical to TRBD1. Germline V CDR1 and CDR2: SGHRS, YFSETQ. The CDR3 runs 17 residues. Trimming cost V 4 bases and J 0 bases; bases outside gene matches: 5. The DNA of the CDR3 is TGCGCCAGCAGCGCGGGGACAGGGCGCTCCTATAATTCACCCCTCCACTTT. Its protein is CASSAGTGRSYNSPLHF. Full variable domain (missing parts from reference TRBV5-1 and TRBJ1-6): KAGVTQTPRYLIKTRGQQVTLSCSPISGHRSVSWYQQTPGQGLQFLFEYFSETQRNKGNFPGRFSGRQFSNSRSEMNVSTLELGDSALYLCASSAGTGRSYNSPLHFGNGTRLTVT.

The chain combines TRBV7-6 with TRBJ2-1; the match to TRBD2 covers 12 bases. The CDR3 sequence is 17 residues long. In germline, CDR1 is SGHVS, CDR2 FNYEAQ. Losses at the gene ends were 0 bases for V and 4 bases for J; bases not matched to a gene: 4. CDR3 sequence (DNA): TGTGCCAGCAGCTTAGCCGGGACTAGCGGGTTGTACAATGAGCAGTTCTTC. Its translation: CASSLAGTSGLYNEQFF.

V gene TRBV7-9 combines with J gene TRBJ2-2; no reliable D call. Between the trimmed V and J ends, which lost 2 bases and 6 bases, there was a span of 10 bases. The germline V gene has CDR1 SEHNR and CDR2 FQNEAQ (reference sequence). The CDR3 covers 14 residues. The CDR3 loop is CASSLFGSAGELFF. CDR3 DNA sequence: TGTGCCAGCAGCTTATTCGGGTCCGCCGGGGAGCTGTTTTTT. The full variable domain, its missing parts supplied by reference TRBV7-9 and TRBJ2-2, is DTGVSQNPRHKITKRGQNVTFRCDPISEHNRLYWYRQTLGQGPEFLTYFQNEAQLEKSRLLSDRFSAERPKGSFSTLEIQRTEQGDSAMYLCASSLFGSAGELFFGEGSRLTVL.

The chain uses TRBV11-2 and TRBJ1-2; D possibly corresponds to TRBD1 (5 bases). V was pared by 1 base and J by 6 bases, with 18 bases between. CDR1 SGHAT and CDR2 FQNNGV come from the germline V gene. The CDR3 length is 16 residues. CDR3 in amino acids: CASSLGAGGLVNGYTF. Here the CDR3 DNA reads TGTGCCAGCAGCTTAGGGGCTGGGGGGTTGGTTAATGGCTACACCTTC.

The chain carries TRBV5-1 and TRBJ1-5, with D maybe TRBD1 (5 bases). In germline, CDR1 is SGHRS, CDR2 YFSETQ. V was cut by 4 bases and J by 0 bases, with 11 bases left in between. This CDR3 has 15 amino acids. CDR3 DNA: TGCGCCAGCAGCGTTCAGGGAGATAGCAATCAGCCCCAGCATTTT. It encodes CASSVQGDSNQPQHF.

This chain links TRBV11-3 with TRBJ1-2; 7 bases map to TRBD1. The V and J ends lost 4 bases and 6 bases, in that order; junction bases with no gene match: 5. CDR1 SGHNT and CDR2 YENEEA come from the germline V gene. The CDR3 length is 13 residues. CDR3 loop: CASSWNRGNGYTF. The CDR3 DNA sequence: TGTGCCAGCAGCTGGAACAGGGGTAATGGCTACACCTTC.

This chain joins TRBV27 and TRBJ2-7; 7 bases line up with TRBD2. Germline assignment: CDR1 MNHEY and CDR2 SMNVEV (reference sequence). Trimming cost V 4 bases and J 5 bases; bases outside gene matches: 8. The CDR3 is made up of 14 amino acids. CDR3 sequence reads: CASSSWTRNDEQYF. The CDR3 DNA reads as TGTGCCAGCAGTTCCTGGACTAGGAATGACGAGCAGTACTTC.

This clone appeared a few times. DNA for the CDR3: TGCGCCAGCAGCCTGGAAGACAGTCTATATTCACCCCTCCACTTT. Residues: CASSLEDSLYSPLHF. The chain couples TRBV5-1 to TRBJ1-6; a possible D gene is TRBD1 (5 bases). CDR3 length equals 15 residues. The V end lost 4 bases, the J end lost 8 bases, and 16 bases lay between the germline ends. CDR1 is SGHRS and CDR2 is YFSETQ in the germline V gene.

This clone was seen a single time. The rearrangement links TRBV4-1 to TRBJ2-4; 7 nucleotides agree with TRBD2. In germline, CDR1 is MGHRA, CDR2 YSYEKL. The CDR3 sequence is 17 residues long. After removal of 1 base from V and 4 bases from J, the junction contained 10 bases not matched to a gene. CDR3 coding DNA: TGCGCCAGCAGCCAAGTCCCCGGGACTACAAGTAAAAACATTCAGTACTTC. Amino acids: CASSQVPGTTSKNIQYF.

The gene calls are TRBV19 and TRBJ2-1, with TRBD1 matching over 7 bases. The CDR3 runs 16 residues. Germline V gene sequence: CDR1 LNHDA, CDR2 SQIVND (reference sequence). The V and J ends lost 5 bases and 2 bases, in that order; junction bases with no gene match: 9. The CDR3 is CASSAQTGIAYNEQFF. CDR3 DNA sequence: TGTGCCAGTAGTGCCCAGACAGGGATCGCCTACAATGAGCAGTTCTTC. Complete variable domain (other parts from reference TRBV19 and TRBJ2-1): DGGITQSPKYLFRKEGQNVTLSCEQNLNHDAMYWYRQDPGQGLRLIYYSQIVNDFQKGDIAEGYSVSREKKESFPLTVTSAQKNPTAFYLCASSAQTGIAYNEQFFGPGTRLTVL.

CDR3 protein: CASSLGTPNYGYTF. The CDR3 nucleotides read TGTGCCAGCAGTTTAGGGACACCTAACTATGGCTACACCTTC. V usage is TRBV28 and J usage is TRBJ1-2; perhaps TRBD1 as D (6 bases). The CDR3 is 14 amino acids. The ends were cut back, 2 bases at V and 0 bases at J, with 7 bases in the middle. Germline V gene sequence: CDR1 MDHEN, CDR2 SYDVKM.

The chain has TRBV7-8 and TRBJ2-7; D tentatively reads TRBD1 or TRBD2 (5 bases each). Germline V gives CDR1 SGHVS, CDR2 FQNEAQ. The CDR3 contains 12 residues. V lost 3 bases and J lost 4, with 7 bases in between. CDR3 in DNA: TGTGCCAGCAGCTTGGGGGTGTACGAGCAGTACTTC. Its translation: CASSLGVYEQYF.

This sequence joins TRBV18 and TRBJ2-7; the match to TRBD2 covers 7 bases. Losses at the gene ends were 3 bases for V and 6 bases for J; bases not matched to a gene: 8. The CDR3 contains 14 residues. Looked up from germline, CDR1 is KGHSH and CDR2 is LQKENI. CDR3 residues: CASSPLGGSSEQYF. The DNA of the CDR3 is TGTGCCAGCTCACCCCTCGGGGGGTCGAGCGAGCAGTACTTC. The whole variable domain, remainder taken from reference TRBV18 and TRBJ2-7, is NAGVMQNPRHLVRRRGQEARLRCSPMKGHSHVYWYRQLPEEGLKFMVYLQKENIIDESGMPKERFSAEFPKEGPSILRIQQVVRGDSAAYFCASSPLGGSSEQYFGPGTRLTVT.

In its sample, this clone was seen once. Other nucleotide sequences from this sample produce the same CDR3. V is TRBV6-6 and J is TRBJ2-7; TRBD1 is a possible D gene (5 bases). Per germline, CDR1 MNHNY and CDR2 SVGAGI (reference sequence). The germline V and J ends were trimmed by 5 bases and 3 bases, with 8 bases remaining between them. The length of the CDR3 is 12 residues. The CDR3 is CASSGQGYEQYF. CDR3 sequence (DNA): TGTGCCAGCAGTGGCCAGGGCTACGAGCAGTACTTC.

V usage is TRBV7-2 and J usage is TRBJ1-4; D is uncertain. CDR3 length equals 12 residues. Trimming took off 5 bases at V and 7 bases at J, with 8 bases between the two ends. Germline V gives CDR1 SGHTA, CDR2 FQGNSA. CDR3 residues: CASSAGSEKLFF. CDR3 sequence (DNA): TGTGCCAGCAGCGCGGGAAGTGAAAAACTGTTTTTT.

This clone is a singleton in its sample. This chain uses TRBV2 with TRBJ1-5; no reliable D call. Trimming cost V 0 bases and J 2 bases, with 5 bases left between them. This CDR3 comprises 14 residues. In germline, CDR1 is SNHLY, CDR2 FYNNEI. CDR3 protein: CASSEATGNQPQHF. The CDR3 DNA sequence: TGTGCCAGCAGTGAAGCGACGGGCAATCAGCCCCAGCATTTT.